This TCR beta chain was found in a study of cytomegalovirus exposure and HLA in healthy donors. Note on this clone: Its antigen is not identified.

PCR used 60 Vbeta primers and 13 Jbeta primers. In the study's own analysis: Tens of millions of unique TCR beta chains, roughly 12 million shared, were counted in a later analysis. TCRdb's copy holds only in-frame clones and misses some; the assay was immunoSEQ multiplex PCR. The DNA was the basis for D and trimming; V, J and clone size are from that table. This sample has under 200,000 clones; about 81% occur once, and the top ten carry approximately 2%. Study-wide findings and caveats: The likely origin of a cluster of highly shared sequence variants was a sequencing artifact.

V was cut by 0 bases and J by 4 bases, with 10 bases left in between. This CDR3 has 14 residues. CDR1 SGHRS and CDR2 YFSETQ come from the germline V gene. The rearrangement links TRBV5-1 to TRBJ1-1, with unresolved D. The clonotype was recovered from a woman between 18 and 29 years old in good health and CMV-seronegative. Source material: PBMCs. The CDR3 here is CASSLDATGTEAFF. CDR3 nucleotide sequence: TGCGCCAGCAGCTTGGACGCAACGGGCACTGAAGCTTTCTTT.